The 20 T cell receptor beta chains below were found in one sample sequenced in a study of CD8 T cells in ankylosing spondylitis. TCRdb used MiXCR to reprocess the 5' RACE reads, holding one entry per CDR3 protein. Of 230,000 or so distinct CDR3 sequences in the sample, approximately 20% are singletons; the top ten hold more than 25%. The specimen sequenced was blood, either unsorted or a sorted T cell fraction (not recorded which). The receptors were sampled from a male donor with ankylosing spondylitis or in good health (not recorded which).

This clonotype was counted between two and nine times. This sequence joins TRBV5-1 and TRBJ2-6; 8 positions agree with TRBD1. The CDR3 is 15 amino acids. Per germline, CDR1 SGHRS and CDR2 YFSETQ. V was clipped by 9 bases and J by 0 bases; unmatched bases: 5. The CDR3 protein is CATQGGFSGANVLTF. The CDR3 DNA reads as TGCGCCACACAGGGGGGCTTCTCTGGGGCCAACGTCCTGACTTTC.

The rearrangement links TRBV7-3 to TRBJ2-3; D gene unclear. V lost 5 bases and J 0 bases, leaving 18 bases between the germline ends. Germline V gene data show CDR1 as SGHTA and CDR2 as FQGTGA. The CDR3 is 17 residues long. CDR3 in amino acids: CASSLYSLKTSTDTQYF. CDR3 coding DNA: TGTGCCAGCAGCCTGTACAGTTTGAAGACTAGCACAGATACGCAGTATTTT.

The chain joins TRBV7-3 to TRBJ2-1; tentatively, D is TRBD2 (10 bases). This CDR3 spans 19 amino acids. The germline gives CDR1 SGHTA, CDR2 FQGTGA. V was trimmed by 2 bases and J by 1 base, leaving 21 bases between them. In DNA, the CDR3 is TGTGCCAGCAGCTTATCCGGACTAGCGGACAGGGGTTCCTACAATGAGCAGTTCTTC. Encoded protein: CASSLSGLADRGSYNEQFF.

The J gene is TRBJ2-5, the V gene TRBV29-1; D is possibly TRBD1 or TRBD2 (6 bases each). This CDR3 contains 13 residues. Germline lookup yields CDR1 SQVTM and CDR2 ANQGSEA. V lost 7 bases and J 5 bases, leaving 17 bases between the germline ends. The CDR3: CSGRGGRFETQYF. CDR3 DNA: TGCAGCGGGCGTGGGGGGCGGTTCGAGACCCAGTACTTC.

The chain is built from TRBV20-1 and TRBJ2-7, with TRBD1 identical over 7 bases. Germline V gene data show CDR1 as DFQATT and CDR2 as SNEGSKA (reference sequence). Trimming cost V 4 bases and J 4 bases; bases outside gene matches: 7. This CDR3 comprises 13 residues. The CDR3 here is CSATGTESYEQYF. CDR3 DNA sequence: TGCAGTGCTACCGGGACAGAGAGTTACGAGCAGTACTTC.

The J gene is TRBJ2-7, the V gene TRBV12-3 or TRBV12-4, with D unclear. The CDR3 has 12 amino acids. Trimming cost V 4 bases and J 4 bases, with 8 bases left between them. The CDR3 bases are TGTGCCAGCAGTTGGGGTACGTACGAGCAGTACTTC. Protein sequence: CASSWGTYEQYF.

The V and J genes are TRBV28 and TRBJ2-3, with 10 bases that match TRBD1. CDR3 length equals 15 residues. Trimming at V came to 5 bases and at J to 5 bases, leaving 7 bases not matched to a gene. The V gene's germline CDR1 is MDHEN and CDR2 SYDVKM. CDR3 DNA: TGTGCCAGCAGTCACGACAGGGGGCGGGTAGATACGCAGTATTTT. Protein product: CASSHDRGRVDTQYF.

The DNA for the CDR3 is TGTGCCAGCAGCCAAGGTGGGTCCGAGCAGTACTTC. This encodes CASSQGGSEQYF. This sequence joins TRBV12-3 or TRBV12-4 and TRBJ2-7; D is ambiguous. CDR3 length equals 12 residues. V was cut by 6 bases and J by 6 bases, with 12 bases left in between.

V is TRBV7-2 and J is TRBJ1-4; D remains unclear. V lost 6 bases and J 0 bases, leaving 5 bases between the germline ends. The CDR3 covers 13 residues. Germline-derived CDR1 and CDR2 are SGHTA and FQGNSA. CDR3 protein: CASSPATNEKLFF. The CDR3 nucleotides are TGTGCCAGCAGTCCTGCAACTAATGAAAAACTGTTTTTT.

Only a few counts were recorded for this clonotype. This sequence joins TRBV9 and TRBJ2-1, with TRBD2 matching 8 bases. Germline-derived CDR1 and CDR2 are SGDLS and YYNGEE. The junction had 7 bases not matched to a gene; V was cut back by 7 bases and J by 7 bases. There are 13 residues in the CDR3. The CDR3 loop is CASCPGLGNEQFF. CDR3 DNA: TGTGCCAGCTGTCCGGGACTAGGTAATGAGCAGTTCTTC.

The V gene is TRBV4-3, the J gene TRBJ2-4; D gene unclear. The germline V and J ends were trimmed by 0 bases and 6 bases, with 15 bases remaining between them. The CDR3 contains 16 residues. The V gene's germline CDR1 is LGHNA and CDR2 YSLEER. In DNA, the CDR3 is TGCGCCAGCAGCCAAGACCCCAGGTCCCTCCGAAACATTCAGTACTTC. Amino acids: CASSQDPRSLRNIQYF.

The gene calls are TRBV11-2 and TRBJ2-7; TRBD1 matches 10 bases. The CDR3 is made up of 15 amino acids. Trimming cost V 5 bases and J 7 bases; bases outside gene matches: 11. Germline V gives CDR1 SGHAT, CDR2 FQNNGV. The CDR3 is CASSLGTGVLEEQYF. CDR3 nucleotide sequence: TGTGCCAGCAGCCTCGGGACAGGGGTGTTAGAAGAGCAGTACTTC.

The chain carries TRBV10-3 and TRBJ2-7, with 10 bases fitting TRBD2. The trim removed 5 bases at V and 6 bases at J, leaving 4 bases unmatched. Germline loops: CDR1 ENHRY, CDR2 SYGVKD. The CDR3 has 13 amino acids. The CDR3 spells CAISTGTSVEQYF. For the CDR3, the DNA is TGTGCCATCAGTACCGGGACTAGCGTCGAGCAGTACTTC.

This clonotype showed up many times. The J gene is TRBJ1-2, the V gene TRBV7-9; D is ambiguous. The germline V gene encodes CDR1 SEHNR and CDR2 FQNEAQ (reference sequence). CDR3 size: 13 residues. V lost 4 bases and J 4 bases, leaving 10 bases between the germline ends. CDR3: CASSSFWGYGYTF. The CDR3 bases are TGTGCCAGCAGCTCATTTTGGGGCTATGGCTACACCTTC.

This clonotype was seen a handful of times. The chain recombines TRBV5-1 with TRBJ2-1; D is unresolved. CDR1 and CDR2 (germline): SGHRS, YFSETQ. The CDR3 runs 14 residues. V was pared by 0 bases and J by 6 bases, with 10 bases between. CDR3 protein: CASSLAGSGNEQFF. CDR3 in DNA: TGCGCCAGCAGCTTGGCAGGCAGTGGCAATGAGCAGTTCTTC.

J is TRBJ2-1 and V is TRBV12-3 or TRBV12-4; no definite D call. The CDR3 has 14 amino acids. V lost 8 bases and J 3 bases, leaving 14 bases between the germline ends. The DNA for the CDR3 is TGTGCCAGCTCCTCTCTTGACGGCTACAATGAGCAGTTCTTC. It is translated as CASSSLDGYNEQFF.

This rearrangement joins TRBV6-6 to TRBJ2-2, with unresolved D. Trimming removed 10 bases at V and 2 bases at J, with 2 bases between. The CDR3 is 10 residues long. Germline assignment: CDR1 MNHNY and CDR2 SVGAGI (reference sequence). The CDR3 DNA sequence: TGTGCCACCAACACCGGGGAGCTGTTTTTT. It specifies CATNTGELFF.

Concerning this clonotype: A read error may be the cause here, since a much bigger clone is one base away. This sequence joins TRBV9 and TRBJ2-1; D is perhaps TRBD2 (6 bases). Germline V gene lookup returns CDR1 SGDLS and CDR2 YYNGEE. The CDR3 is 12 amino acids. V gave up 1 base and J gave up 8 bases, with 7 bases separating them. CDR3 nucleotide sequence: TGTGCCAGCAGCGTATCGGGAGATGAGCAGTTCTTC. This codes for CASSVSGDEQFF.

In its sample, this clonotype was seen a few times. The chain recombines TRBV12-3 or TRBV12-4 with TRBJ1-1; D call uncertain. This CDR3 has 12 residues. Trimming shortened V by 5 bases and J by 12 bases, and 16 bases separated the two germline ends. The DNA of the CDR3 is TGTGCCAGCAGTCCCTCCGGCGAGAGGACTTTCTTT. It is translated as CASSPSGERTFF.

CDR3 nucleotides: TGTGCCAGCAGTTACGACAGGGGGCCCAAAAACATTCAGTACTTC. It is translated as CASSYDRGPKNIQYF. The chain has TRBV6-5 and TRBJ2-4, with 10 bases that match TRBD1. CDR1 is MNHEY and CDR2 is SVGAGI in the germline V gene. The CDR3 is made up of 15 amino acids. V lost 2 bases and J lost 2; bases outside the gene matches: 0.